This record looks at one TCR beta chain sequence and its context. Its antigen is undetermined. Other DNA sequences in the sample encode the same CDR3. The germline gives CDR1 MNHEY, CDR2 SMNVEV (reference sequence). The V gene lost 5 bases and the J gene lost 2 bases, with 12 bases spanning the gap. The CDR3 spans 14 residues. This table comes from immunoSEQ multiplex PCR, and its TCRdb copy is limited to in-frame clones, with some not included. The table has roughly 2.1 million clones, approximately 94% seen once. This specimen belongs to a study of shared clonotypes between healthy human individuals. Study-level results: Represented diversity, genetic and exposure-history alike, was limited by few donors. In contrast to clonotypes shared by all four donors, non-shared clonotypes had lower generation probabilities. It was expected that sequencing depth would affect clonotype sharing among donors.

The naive CD8 subset, CD45RO-negative cells positively selected for CCR7, excluded terminally differentiated effector memory CD45RA+ cells. The sequence came from a man aged 18 to 29 in good health. Some clones in this sample may be carry-over from other donors' samples. The chain employs TRBV27 and TRBJ2-5, with D possibly being TRBD1 (6 bases). Sequenced sample: naive CD8+ T cells from PBMCs. The CDR3 nucleotides read TGTGCCAGCAGTCCCCGGACAGTACAAGAGACCCAGTACTTC. This translates into CASSPRTVQETQYF.